This T cell receptor beta chain was sequenced for a study of lymphopenia after photon versus proton radiotherapy (dated by TCRdb to the late 2010s). Turning to the overall study: Photon and proton radiation therapy were compared by the study for their immunological effects in patients with gastrointestinal tumors who developed high-grade lymphopenia. The cohort included some 20 patients with gastrointestinal tumors who developed lymphopenia after receiving either photon or proton therapy. The study aimed to characterize how the two radiation modalities differ in their impact on the immune system. General findings and caveats noted by the study authors: Across the cohort, among patients who died, a greater drop in TCR diversity after the nadir was inversely correlated with overall survival time. The survival association was assessed only in patients who died, and better survival with proton therapy was presented by the authors as a possibility rather than a demonstrated result. After the lymphocyte count nadir, photon-treated repertoires showed oligoclonal expansion, especially of CD8+ Temra cells, which drove the drop in diversity. During treatment, patients who received proton therapy stayed relatively stable, whereas patients who received photon therapy lost naive T cells and TCR diversity and gained effector/memory populations.

Preparation of the library involved the immunoSEQ multiplex PCR assay. Deep sequencing of rearranged TCR beta loci, alongside multiparametric flow cytometry, was used to profile T cell repertoires. The table was pulled from immuneACCESS by TCRdb, which kept in-frame rearrangements only. Such tables lose some clones; where checked, under half of the loss comes from unresolved V genes, and the rest has no known cause. This sample holds 65,000 to 85,000 clones; around 93% were observed only once. Of the sample, roughly 2.3% falls within the top ten clones. Worth noting for this clone: Its target antigen remains unknown. No base quality values were provided; no much bigger clone lies one nucleotide off.

Spanning cysteine to phenylalanine, the CDR3 consists of 17 amino acids. Just the 51-base CDR3 DNA is kept, in frame starting at base 1. A distance of 12 bases separates the germline ends of V and J, which lose 3 bases and 0 bases respectively. In the germline V gene (reference sequence), CDR1 corresponds to MNHEY and CDR2 to SMNVEV. The chain uses TRBV27 and TRBJ1-6; the D gene is perhaps TRBD1, on 6 matching bases. The clonotype comes from a woman aged 40 to 50 with cholangiocarcinoma. Material: peripheral blood, obtained from a patient treated with photon-based radiotherapy. At the DNA level, the sequence is TGTGCCAGCAGTTTGACAGGTAGTAGCTCCTATAATTCACCCCTCCACTTT. Its protein product is CASSLTGSSSYNSPLHF.